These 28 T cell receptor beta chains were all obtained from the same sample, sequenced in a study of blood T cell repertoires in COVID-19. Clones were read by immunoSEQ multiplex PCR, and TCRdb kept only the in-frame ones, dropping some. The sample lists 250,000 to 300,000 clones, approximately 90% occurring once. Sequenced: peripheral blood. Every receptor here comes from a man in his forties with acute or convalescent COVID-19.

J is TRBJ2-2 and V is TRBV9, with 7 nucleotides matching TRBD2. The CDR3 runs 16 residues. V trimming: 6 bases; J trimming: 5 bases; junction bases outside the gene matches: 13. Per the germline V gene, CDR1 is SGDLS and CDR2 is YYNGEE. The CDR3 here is CASTTDAGVTTGELFF. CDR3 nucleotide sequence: TGTGCCAGCACCACTGACGCGGGAGTTACGACCGGGGAGCTGTTTTTT.

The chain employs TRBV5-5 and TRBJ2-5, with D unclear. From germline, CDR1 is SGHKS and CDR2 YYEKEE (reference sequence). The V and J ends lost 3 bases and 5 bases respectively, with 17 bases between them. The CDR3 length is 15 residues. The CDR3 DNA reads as TGTGCCAGCAGCTCCTCTTTCGTGGGCCTGGAGACCCAGTACTTC. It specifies CASSSSFVGLETQYF.

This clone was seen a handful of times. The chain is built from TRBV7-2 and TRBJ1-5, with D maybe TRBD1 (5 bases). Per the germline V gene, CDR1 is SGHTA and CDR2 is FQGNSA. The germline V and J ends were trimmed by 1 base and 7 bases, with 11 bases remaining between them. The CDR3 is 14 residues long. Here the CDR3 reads CASSLDRGPQPQHF. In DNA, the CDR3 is TGTGCCAGCAGCTTAGATAGGGGTCCCCAGCCCCAGCATTTT.

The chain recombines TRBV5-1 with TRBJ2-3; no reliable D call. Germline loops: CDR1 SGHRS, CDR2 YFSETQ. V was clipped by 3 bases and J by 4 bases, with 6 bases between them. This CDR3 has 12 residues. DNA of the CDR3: TGCGCCAGCAGCTCGGGTGCAGATACGCAGTATTTT. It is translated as CASSSGADTQYF.

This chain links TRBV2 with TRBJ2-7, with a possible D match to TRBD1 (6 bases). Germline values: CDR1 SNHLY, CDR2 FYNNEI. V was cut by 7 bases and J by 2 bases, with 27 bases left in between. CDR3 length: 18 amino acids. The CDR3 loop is CASTGGLYRQEVPYEQYF. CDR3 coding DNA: TGTGCCAGCACCGGTGGGTTGTACCGACAGGAGGTACCCTACGAGCAGTACTTC.

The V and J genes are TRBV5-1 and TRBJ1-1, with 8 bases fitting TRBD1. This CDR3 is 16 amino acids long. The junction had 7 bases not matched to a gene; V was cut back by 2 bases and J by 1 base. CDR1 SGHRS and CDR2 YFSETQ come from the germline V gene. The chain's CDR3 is CASSFTGGVRNTEAFF. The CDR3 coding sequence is TGCGCCAGCAGCTTCACAGGGGGAGTGCGGAACACTGAAGCTTTCTTT. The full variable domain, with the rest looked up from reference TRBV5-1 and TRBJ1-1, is KAGVTQTPRYLIKTRGQQVTLSCSPISGHRSVSWYQQTPGQGLQFLFEYFSETQRNKGNFPGRFSGRQFSNSRSEMNVSTLELGDSALYLCASSFTGGVRNTEAFFGQGTRLTVV.

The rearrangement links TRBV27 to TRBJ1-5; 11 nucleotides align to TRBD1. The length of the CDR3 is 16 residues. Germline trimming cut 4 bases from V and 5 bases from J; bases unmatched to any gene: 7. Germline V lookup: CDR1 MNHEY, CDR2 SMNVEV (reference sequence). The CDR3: CASSSDRGQWDQPQHF. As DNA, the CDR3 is TGTGCCAGCAGTTCGGACAGGGGGCAGTGGGATCAGCCCCAGCATTTT.

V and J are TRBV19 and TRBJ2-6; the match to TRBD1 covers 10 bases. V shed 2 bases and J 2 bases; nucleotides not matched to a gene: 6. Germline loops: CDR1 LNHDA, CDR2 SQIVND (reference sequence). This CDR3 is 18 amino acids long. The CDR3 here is CASSIRGTGAAGANVLTF. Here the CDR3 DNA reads TGTGCCAGTAGTATAAGGGGGACAGGGGCTGCTGGGGCCAACGTCCTGACTTTC.

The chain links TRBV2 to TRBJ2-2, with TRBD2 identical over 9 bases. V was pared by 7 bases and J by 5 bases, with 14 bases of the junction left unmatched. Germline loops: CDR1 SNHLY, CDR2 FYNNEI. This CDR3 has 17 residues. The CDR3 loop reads CASTLLGGSGGTGELFF. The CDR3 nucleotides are TGTGCCAGCACCCTGCTAGGCGGTAGCGGGGGTACCGGGGAGCTGTTTTTT. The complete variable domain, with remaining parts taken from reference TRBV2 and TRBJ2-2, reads EPEVTQTPSHQVTQMGQEVILRCVPISNHLYFYWYRQILGQKVEFLVSFYNNEISEKSEIFDDQFSVERPDGSNFTLKIRSTKLEDSAMYFCASTLLGGSGGTGELFFGEGSRLTVL.

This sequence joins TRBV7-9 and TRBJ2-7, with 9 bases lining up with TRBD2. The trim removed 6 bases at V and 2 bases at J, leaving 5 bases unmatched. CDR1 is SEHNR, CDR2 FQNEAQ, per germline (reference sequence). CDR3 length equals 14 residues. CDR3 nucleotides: TGTGCCAGCAGTACCGCGGGGGGGCCCTACGAGCAGTACTTC. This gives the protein CASSTAGGPYEQYF.

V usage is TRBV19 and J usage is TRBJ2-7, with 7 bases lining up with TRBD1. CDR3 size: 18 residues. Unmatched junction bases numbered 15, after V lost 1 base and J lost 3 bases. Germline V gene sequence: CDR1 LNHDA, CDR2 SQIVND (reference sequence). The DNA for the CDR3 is TGTGCCAGTAGTATAGGCGTCCCCGGGACAGCGAGGATCTACGAGCAGTACTTC. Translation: CASSIGVPGTARIYEQYF.

CDR3 amino acids: CASSLRRQGGELFF. CDR3 nucleotide sequence: TGTGCCAGCAGTCTGCGTCGGCAGGGGGGGGAGCTGTTTTTT. The rearrangement joins TRBV2 to TRBJ2-2; possible D gene TRBD1, 6 bases. The CDR3 consists of 14 residues. V dropped 5 bases and J dropped 8 bases, with 15 bases sitting between them. In germline, CDR1 is SNHLY, CDR2 FYNNEI.

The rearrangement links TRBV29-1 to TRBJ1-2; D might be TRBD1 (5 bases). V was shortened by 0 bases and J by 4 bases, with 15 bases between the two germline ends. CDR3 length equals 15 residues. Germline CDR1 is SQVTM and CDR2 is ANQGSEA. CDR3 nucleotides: TGCAGCGTTGAAGAGCGGGACGGGTTTACCTATGGCTACACCTTC. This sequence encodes CSVEERDGFTYGYTF.

Here the CDR3 DNA reads TGTGCCAGCAGCGTAGAGTACAGGGACTACAATGAGCAGTTCTTC. Protein sequence: CASSVEYRDYNEQFF. The V gene is TRBV9, the J gene TRBJ2-1; weak D call: TRBD1 (6 bases). This CDR3 has 15 amino acids. V gave up 0 bases and J gave up 3 bases, with 10 bases separating them. The germline CDR1 and CDR2 sequences are SGDLS and YYNGEE.

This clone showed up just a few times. CDR3 nucleotides: TGTGCTAGTGGGAGGGTTGGAAACACTGAAGCTTTCTTT. Translated, it gives CASGRVGNTEAFF. This rearrangement joins TRBV12-5 to TRBJ1-1; D remains unclear. V dropped 6 bases and J dropped 2 bases, with 10 bases sitting between them. This CDR3 is built from 13 residues. The V gene's germline CDR1 is LGHNT and CDR2 FRNRAP.

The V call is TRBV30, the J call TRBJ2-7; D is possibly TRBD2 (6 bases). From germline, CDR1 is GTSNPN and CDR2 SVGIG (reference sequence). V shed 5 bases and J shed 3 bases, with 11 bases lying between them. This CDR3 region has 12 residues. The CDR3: CAWAPGGYEQYF. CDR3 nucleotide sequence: TGTGCCTGGGCCCCCGGGGGCTACGAGCAGTACTTC.

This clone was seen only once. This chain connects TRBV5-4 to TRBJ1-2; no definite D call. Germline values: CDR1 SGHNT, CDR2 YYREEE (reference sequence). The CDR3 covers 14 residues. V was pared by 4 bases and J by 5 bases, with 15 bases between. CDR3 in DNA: TGTGCCAGCAGCCCGGACGCCACGGGGTATGGCTACACCTTC. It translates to CASSPDATGYGYTF.

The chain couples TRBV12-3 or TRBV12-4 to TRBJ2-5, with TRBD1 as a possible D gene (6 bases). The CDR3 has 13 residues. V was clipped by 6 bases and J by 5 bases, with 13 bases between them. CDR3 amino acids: CASSQQGRETQYF. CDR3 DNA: TGTGCCAGCAGCCAACAGGGTCGGGAGACCCAGTACTTC.

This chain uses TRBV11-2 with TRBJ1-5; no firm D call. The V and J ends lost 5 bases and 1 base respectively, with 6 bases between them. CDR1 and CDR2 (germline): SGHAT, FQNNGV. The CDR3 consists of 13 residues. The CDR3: CASSRESNQPQHF. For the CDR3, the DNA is TGTGCCAGCAGCCGTGAGAGCAATCAGCCCCAGCATTTT. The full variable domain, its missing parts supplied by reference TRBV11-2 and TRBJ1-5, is EAGVAQSPRYKIIEKRQSVAFWCNPISGHATLYWYQQILGQGPKLLIQFQNNGVVDDSQLPKDRFSAERLKGVDSTLKIQPAKLEDSAVYLCASSRESNQPQHFGDGTRLSIL.

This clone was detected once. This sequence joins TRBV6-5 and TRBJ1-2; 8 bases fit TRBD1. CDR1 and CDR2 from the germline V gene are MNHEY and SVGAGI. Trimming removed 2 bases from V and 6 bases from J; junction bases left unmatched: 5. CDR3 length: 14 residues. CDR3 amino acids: CASSYLDRGHGYTF. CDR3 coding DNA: TGTGCCAGCAGTTACCTCGACAGGGGACATGGCTACACCTTC.

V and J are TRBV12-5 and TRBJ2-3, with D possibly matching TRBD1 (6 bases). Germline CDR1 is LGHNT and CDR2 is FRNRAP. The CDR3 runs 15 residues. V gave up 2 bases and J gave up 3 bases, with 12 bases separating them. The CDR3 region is CASGLPRGGTDTQYF. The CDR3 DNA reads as TGTGCTAGTGGTTTGCCCAGGGGTGGGACAGATACGCAGTATTTT. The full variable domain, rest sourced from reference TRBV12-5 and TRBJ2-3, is DARVTQTPRHKVTEMGQEVTMRCQPILGHNTVFWYRQTMMQGLELLAYFRNRAPLDDSGMPKDRFSAEMPDATLATLKIQPSEPRDSAVYFCASGLPRGGTDTQYFGPGTRLTVL.

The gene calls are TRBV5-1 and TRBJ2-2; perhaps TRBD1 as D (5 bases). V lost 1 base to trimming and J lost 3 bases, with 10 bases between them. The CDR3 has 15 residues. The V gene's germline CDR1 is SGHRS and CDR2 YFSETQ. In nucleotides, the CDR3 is TGCGCCAGCAGCTTGACAGGTATCGACACCGGGGAGCTGTTTTTT. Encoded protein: CASSLTGIDTGELFF. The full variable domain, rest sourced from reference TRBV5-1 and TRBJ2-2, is KAGVTQTPRYLIKTRGQQVTLSCSPISGHRSVSWYQQTPGQGLQFLFEYFSETQRNKGNFPGRFSGRQFSNSRSEMNVSTLELGDSALYLCASSLTGIDTGELFFGEGSRLTVL.

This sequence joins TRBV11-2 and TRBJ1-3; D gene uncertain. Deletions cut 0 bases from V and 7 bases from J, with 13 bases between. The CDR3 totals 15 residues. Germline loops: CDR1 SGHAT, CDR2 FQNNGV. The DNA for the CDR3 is TGTGCCAGCAGCTTAGACAGAGGGCCGTTGAACACCATATATTTT. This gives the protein CASSLDRGPLNTIYF.

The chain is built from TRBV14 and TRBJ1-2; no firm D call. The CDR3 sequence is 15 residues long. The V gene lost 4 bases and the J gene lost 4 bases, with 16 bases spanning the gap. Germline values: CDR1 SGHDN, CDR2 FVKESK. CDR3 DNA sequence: TGTGCCAGCAGCCTACTTGGAGGGATTGCCTATGGCTACACCTTC. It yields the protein CASSLLGGIAYGYTF.

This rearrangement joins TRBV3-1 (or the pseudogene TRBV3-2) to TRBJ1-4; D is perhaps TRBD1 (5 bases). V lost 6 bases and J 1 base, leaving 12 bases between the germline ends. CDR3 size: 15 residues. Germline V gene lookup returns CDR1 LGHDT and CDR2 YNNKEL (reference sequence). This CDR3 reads CASSPSRGTNEKLFF. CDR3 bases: TGTGCCAGCAGTCCAAGTAGGGGAACTAATGAAAAACTGTTTTTT.

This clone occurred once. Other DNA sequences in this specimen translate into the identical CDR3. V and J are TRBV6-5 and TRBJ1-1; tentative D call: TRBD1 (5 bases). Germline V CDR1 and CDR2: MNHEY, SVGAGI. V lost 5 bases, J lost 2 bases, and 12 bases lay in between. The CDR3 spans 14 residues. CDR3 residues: CASSPRQLNTEAFF. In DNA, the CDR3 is TGTGCCAGCAGTCCGAGACAGCTAAACACTGAAGCTTTCTTT.

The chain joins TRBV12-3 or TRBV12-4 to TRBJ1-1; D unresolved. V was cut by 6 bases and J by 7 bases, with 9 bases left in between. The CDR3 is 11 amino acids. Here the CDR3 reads CASSRGFEAFF. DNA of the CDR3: TGTGCCAGCAGCCGCGGCTTTGAAGCTTTCTTT.

The CDR3 is CASSWTVSNYGYTF. Here the CDR3 DNA reads TGTGCCAGCAGCTGGACAGTTTCTAACTATGGCTACACCTTC. The chain links TRBV11-2 to TRBJ1-2; tentative D call: TRBD1 (6 bases). Looked up from germline, CDR1 is SGHAT and CDR2 is FQNNGV. V was trimmed by 4 bases and J by 0 bases, leaving 9 bases between them. This CDR3 is 14 amino acids long.